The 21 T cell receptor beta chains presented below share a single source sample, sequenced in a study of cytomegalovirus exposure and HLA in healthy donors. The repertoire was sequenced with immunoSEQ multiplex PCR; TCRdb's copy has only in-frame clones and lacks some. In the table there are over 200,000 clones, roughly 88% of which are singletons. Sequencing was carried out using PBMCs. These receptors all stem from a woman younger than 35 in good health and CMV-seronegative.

In DNA, the CDR3 is TGTGCCAGCTCACCACGGTGGACAGAACTCTACGAGCAGTACTTC. It encodes CASSPRWTELYEQYF. V and J are TRBV18 and TRBJ2-7; D might be TRBD1 (6 bases). CDR3 size: 15 residues. Trimming pared 1 base from V and 3 bases from J, leaving 13 bases between. Germline CDR1 is KGHSH and CDR2 is LQKENI.

The CDR3 coding sequence is TGTGCCAGCAGCTTATACCTAGCGGGAGCTAATGAGCAGTTCTTC. This gives the protein CASSLYLAGANEQFF. The chain links TRBV11-2 to TRBJ2-1; 10 nucleotides match TRBD2. Germline V gene sequence: CDR1 SGHAT, CDR2 FQNNGV. V trimming: 2 bases; J trimming: 7 bases; junction bases outside the gene matches: 5. This CDR3 comprises 15 residues. The entire variable domain, with the rest obtained from reference TRBV11-2 and TRBJ2-1, is as follows: EAGVAQSPRYKIIEKRQSVAFWCNPISGHATLYWYQQILGQGPKLLIQFQNNGVVDDSQLPKDRFSAERLKGVDSTLKIQPAKLEDSAVYLCASSLYLAGANEQFFGPGTRLTVL.

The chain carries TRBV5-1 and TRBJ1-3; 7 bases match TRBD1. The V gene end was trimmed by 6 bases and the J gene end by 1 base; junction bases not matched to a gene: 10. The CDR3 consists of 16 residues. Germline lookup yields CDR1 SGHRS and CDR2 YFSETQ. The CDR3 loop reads CASIPKMDRSGNTIYF. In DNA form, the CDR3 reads TGCGCCAGCATACCTAAAATGGACAGGTCTGGAAACACCATATATTTT.

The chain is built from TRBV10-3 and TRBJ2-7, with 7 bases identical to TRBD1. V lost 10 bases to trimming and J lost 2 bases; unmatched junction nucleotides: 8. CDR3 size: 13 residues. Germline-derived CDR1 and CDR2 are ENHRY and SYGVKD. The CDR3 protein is CASHGTEAYEQYF. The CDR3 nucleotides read TGTGCCAGTCACGGGACAGAAGCCTACGAGCAGTACTTC.

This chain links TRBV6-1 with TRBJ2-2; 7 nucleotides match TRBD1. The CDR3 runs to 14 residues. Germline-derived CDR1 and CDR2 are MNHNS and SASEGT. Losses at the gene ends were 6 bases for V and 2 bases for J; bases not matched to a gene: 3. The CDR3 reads CASRGQKNTGELFF. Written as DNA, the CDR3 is TGTGCCAGCAGGGGACAGAAAAACACCGGGGAGCTGTTTTTT.

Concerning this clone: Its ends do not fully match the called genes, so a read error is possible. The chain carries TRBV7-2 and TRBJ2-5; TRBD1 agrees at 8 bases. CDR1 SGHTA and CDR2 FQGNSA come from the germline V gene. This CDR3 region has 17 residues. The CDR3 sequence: CASSLFYRGTPKLPEDF. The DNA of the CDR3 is TGTGCCAGCAGCTTATTTTACAGGGGGACCCCTAAGTTACCGGAGGACTTC.

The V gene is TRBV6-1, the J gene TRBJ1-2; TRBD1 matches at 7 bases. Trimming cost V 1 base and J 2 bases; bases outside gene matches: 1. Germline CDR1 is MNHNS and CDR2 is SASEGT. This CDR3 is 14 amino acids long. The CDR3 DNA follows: TGTGCCAGCAGTGAAGGGGACAGAAACTATGGCTACACCTTC. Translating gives CASSEGDRNYGYTF.

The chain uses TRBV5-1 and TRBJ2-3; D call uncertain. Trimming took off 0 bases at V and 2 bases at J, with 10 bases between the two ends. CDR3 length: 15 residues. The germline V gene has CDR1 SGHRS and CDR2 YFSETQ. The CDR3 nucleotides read TGCGCCAGCAGCTTGGGTCAGTTAAACACAGATACGCAGTATTTT. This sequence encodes CASSLGQLNTDTQYF.

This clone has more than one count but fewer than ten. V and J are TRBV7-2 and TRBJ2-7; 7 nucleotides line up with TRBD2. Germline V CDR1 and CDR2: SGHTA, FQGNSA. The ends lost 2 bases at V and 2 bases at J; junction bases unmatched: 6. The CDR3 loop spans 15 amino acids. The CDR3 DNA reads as TGTGCCAGCAGCTTAAAAAATAGCGGGCCCTACGAGCAGTACTTC. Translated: CASSLKNSGPYEQYF.

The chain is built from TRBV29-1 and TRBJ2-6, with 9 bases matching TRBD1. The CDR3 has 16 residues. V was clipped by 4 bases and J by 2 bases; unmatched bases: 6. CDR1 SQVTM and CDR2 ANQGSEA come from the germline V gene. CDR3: CSVARHRGPGANVLTF. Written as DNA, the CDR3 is TGCAGCGTTGCTCGCCACAGGGGGCCTGGGGCCAACGTCCTGACTTTC.

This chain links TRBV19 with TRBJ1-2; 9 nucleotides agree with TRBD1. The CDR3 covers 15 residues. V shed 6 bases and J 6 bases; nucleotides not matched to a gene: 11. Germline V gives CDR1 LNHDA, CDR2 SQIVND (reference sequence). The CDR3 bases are TGTGCCAGTAGGTCGGACAGGGGAGAGATACATGGCTACACCTTC. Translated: CASRSDRGEIHGYTF. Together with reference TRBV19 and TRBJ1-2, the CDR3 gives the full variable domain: DGGITQSPKYLFRKEGQNVTLSCEQNLNHDAMYWYRQDPGQGLRLIYYSQIVNDFQKGDIAEGYSVSREKKESFPLTVTSAQKNPTAFYLCASRSDRGEIHGYTFGSGTRLTVV.

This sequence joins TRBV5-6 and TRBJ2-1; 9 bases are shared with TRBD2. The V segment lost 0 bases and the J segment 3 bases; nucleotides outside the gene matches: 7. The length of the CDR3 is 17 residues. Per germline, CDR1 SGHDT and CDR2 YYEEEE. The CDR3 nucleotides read TGTGCCAGCAGCTTGGGGGCGGGGGGGGACCTCTACAATGAGCAGTTCTTC. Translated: CASSLGAGGDLYNEQFF.

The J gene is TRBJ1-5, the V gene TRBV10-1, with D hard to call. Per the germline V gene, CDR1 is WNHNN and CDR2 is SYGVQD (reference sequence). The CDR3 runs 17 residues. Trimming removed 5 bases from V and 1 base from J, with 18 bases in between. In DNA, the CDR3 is TGCGCCAGCAGTCAAATTGCGGTTGACCGGAGCAATCAGCCCCAGCATTTT. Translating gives CASSQIAVDRSNQPQHF.

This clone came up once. The CDR3 region is CASRRRGMSGANVLTF. In DNA form, the CDR3 reads TGTGCCAGCAGGCGCAGGGGAATGTCTGGGGCCAACGTCCTGACTTTC. The V call is TRBV5-6, the J call TRBJ2-6; tentatively, D is TRBD1 (6 bases). The germline V gene has CDR1 SGHDT and CDR2 YYEEEE. The germline V and J ends were trimmed by 5 bases and 1 base, with 13 bases remaining between them. This CDR3 spans 16 amino acids.

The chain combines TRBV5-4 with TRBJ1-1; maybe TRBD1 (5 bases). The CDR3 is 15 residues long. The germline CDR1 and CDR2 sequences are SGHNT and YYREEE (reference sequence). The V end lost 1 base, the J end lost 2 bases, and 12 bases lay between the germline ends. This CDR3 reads CASSLFSTGNTEAFF. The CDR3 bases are TGTGCCAGCAGCTTGTTCTCAACAGGTAACACTGAAGCTTTCTTT.

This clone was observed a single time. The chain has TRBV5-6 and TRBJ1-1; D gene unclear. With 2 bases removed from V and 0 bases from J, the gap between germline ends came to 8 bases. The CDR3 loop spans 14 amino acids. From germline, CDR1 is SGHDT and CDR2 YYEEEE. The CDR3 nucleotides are TGTGCCAGCAGCTTAAGAGTTATGAACACTGAAGCTTTCTTT. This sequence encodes CASSLRVMNTEAFF.

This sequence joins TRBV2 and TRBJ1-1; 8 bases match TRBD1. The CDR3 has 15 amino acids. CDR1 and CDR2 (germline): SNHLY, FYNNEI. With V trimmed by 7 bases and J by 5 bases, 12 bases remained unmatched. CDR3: CASTHGAGGATEAFF. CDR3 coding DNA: TGTGCCAGCACCCATGGGGCAGGGGGCGCGACTGAAGCTTTCTTT.

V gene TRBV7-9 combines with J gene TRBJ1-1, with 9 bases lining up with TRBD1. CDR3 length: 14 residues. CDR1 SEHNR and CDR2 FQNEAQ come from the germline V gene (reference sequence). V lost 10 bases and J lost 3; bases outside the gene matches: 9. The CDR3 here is CATPQGAGDTEAFF. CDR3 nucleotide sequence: TGTGCCACACCACAGGGGGCGGGGGACACTGAAGCTTTCTTT.

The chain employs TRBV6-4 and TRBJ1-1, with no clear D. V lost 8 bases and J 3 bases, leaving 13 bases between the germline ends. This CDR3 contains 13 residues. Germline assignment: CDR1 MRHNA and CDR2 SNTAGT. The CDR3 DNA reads TGTGCCAGCTCAGCTCGGGTGGACACTGAAGCTTTCTTT. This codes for CASSARVDTEAFF.

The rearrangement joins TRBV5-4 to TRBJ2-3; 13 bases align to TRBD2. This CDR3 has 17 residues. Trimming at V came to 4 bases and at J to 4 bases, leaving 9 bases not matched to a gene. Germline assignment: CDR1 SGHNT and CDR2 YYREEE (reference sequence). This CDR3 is CASSPGGLAGPSDTQYF. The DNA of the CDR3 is TGTGCCAGCAGCCCCGGGGGACTAGCGGGACCATCAGATACGCAGTATTTT.

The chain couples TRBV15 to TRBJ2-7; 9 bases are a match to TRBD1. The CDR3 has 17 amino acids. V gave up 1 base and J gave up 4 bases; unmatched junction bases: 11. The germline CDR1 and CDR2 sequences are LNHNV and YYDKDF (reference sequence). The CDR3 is CATSRVPQGAVGYEQYF. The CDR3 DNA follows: TGTGCCACCAGCAGAGTCCCACAGGGGGCGGTAGGGTACGAGCAGTACTTC.